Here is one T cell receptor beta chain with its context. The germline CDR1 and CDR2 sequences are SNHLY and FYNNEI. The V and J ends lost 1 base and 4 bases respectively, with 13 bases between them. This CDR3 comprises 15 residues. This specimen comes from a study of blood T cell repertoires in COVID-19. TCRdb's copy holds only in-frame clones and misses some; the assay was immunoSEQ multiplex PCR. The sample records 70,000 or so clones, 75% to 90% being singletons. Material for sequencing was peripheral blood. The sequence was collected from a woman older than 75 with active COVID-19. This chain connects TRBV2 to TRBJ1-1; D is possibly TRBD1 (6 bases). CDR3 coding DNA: TGTGCCAGCAGTGAAGAACGTTCAGGGGTCACTGAAGCTTTCTTT. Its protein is CASSEERSGVTEAFF.